This TCR beta chain was observed in a study of blood T cell repertoires in COVID-19. In the study overall: Samples came from the United States, Italy and Spain, spanning acute and convalescent COVID-19. PBMCs, B-cell-depleted T cells, or T cells were the source of the cDNA or gDNA that made up the material.

This clone was detected only a few times. Data came from immunoSEQ multiplex PCR; TCRdb stores just in-frame clones and leaves some out. The sample contains tens of thousands of clones, about 91% of which appear only once. V was clipped by 7 bases and J by 4 bases, with 17 bases between them. Germline-derived CDR1 and CDR2 are LGHNT and FRNRAP. This CDR3 has 15 amino acids. Material: peripheral blood. The clonotype originates from a human donor with active COVID-19. The donor label of this sample is uncertain. The chain recombines TRBV12-5 with TRBJ1-3; TRBD1 might be the D (5 bases). CDR3 sequence reads: CASAPGGSWGNTIYF. DNA of the CDR3: TGTGCTAGTGCCCCGGGGGGGTCATGGGGAAACACCATATATTTT.